These T cell receptor beta chains were read from a single sample in a study of T cell repertoires in cytomegalovirus infection. TCRdb processed the reads anew with MiXCR; each CDR3 protein has one entry. The data contain a few hundred thousand distinct CDR3 sequences, roughly 18% of them seen just once; the ten biggest clones take up roughly 9%. Source material: PBMCs. These receptors were obtained from a human donor in good health (CMV status not recorded). Some clones in this sample may be carry-over from other donors' samples. The CDR3 runs from the conserved cysteine through the conserved F or W. The D gene is left open where the match is weak. A row's size may be missing; if present it is once, few, many or a size class.

D gene	J gene	V gene	clone size	CDR3 protein	CDR3 DNA
.	TRBJ2-3	TRBV20-1	.	CSARDPTGRTDTQYF	TGCAGTGCTAGAGATCCTACAGGGCGCACAGATACGCAGTATTTT
TRBD2	TRBJ2-1	TRBV12-3/TRBV12-4	few	CASSLGTSGRPGEQFF	TGTGCCAGCAGTTTAGGGACTAGCGGGAGACCAGGGGAGCAGTTCTTC
.	TRBJ2-2	TRBV20-1	.	CSARSFLTGELFF	TGCAGTGCTAGATCCTTTTTAACCGGGGAGCTGTTTTTT
.	TRBJ1-1	TRBV12-3/TRBV12-4	many	CASSDRQGTNTEAFF	TGTGCCAGCAGCGACAGGCAAGGAACGAACACTGAAGCTTTCTTT
TRBD1	TRBJ2-1	TRBV10-2	.	CASIRQGPHNEQFF	TGCGCCAGCATAAGACAGGGGCCGCACAATGAGCAGTTCTTC
TRBD1	TRBJ1-2	TRBV6-1	many	CASSSPGQHINYGYTF	TGTGCCAGCAGTTCCCCGGGACAGCATATTAACTATGGCTACACCTTC
TRBD1	TRBJ2-7	TRBV7-8	many	CASSSDRESYEQYF	TGTGCCAGCAGCTCCGACAGGGAATCCTACGAGCAGTACTTC
TRBD1	TRBJ1-5	TRBV6-5	.	CASSSPRTGWGQRQHF	TGTGCCAGCAGCTCCCCCCGGACAGGTTGGGGGCAGCGCCAGCATTTT
.	TRBJ2-7	TRBV10-3	few	CAISQGSYEQYF	TGTGCCATCAGCCAAGGGTCCTACGAGCAGTACTTC
TRBD2	TRBJ2-3	TRBV6-5	.	CASTYGGAGGSNTQYF	TGTGCCAGCACCTATGGCGGAGCGGGAGGATCAAATACGCAGTATTTT
.	TRBJ1-6	TRBV4-1	few	CASSQGLQGNSPLHF	TGCGCCAGCAGCCAAGGTCTCCAGGGTAATTCACCCCTCCACTTT
.	TRBJ2-3	TRBV14	few	CASSQDLLDTQYF	TGTGCCAGCAGCCAAGATTTGTTAGATACGCAGTATTTT
TRBD2	TRBJ2-5	TRBV12-3/TRBV12-4	many	CASSPGAGLAETQYF	TGTGCCAGCAGTCCGGGCGCCGGACTAGCGGAGACCCAGTACTTC
TRBD2	TRBJ2-1	TRBV2	.	CASTPQRSGTGGEQFF	TGTGCCAGCACTCCACAGAGAAGCGGAACGGGGGGTGAGCAGTTCTTC
TRBD2	TRBJ2-3	TRBV12-3/TRBV12-4	many	CASSLGLASGPYTQYF	TGTGCCAGCAGTTTAGGGCTGGCTAGCGGGCCCTATACGCAGTATTTT
.	TRBJ2-1	TRBV25-1	few	CASSDQIEQFF	TGTGCCAGCAGTGACCAAATTGAGCAGTTCTTC
.	TRBJ2-3	TRBV9	few	CASSVESSTDTQYF	TGTGCCAGCAGCGTAGAGAGTAGTACAGATACGCAGTATTTT
.	TRBJ2-1	TRBV20-1	.	CSAHQGSPYNEQFF	TGCAGTGCTCATCAGGGGTCCCCCTACAATGAGCAGTTCTTC
.	TRBJ1-1	TRBV9	few	CASSVAAGGEAFF	TGTGCCAGCAGCGTAGCGGCAGGAGGTGAAGCTTTCTTT
.	TRBJ1-1	TRBV28	.	CASSERQVWAEAFF	TGTGCCAGCAGCGAAAGACAGGTGTGGGCTGAAGCTTTCTTT
.	TRBJ2-5	TRBV7-8	many	CASRQGGDQETQYF	TGTGCCAGCCGTCAAGGGGGGGACCAAGAGACCCAGTACTTC
.	TRBJ2-7	TRBV28	many	CASSADRVMILYEQYF	TGTGCCAGCAGTGCGGACCGGGTCATGATCCTCTACGAGCAGTACTTC
.	TRBJ2-7	TRBV20-1	.	CSAIRRGFEQYF	TGCAGTGCTATCCGACGGGGATTCGAGCAGTACTTC
TRBD2	TRBJ2-1	TRBV7-2	many	CASSMTSGRVDEQFF	TGTGCCAGCAGCATGACTAGCGGGAGGGTCGATGAGCAGTTCTTC
.	TRBJ1-1	TRBV19	many	CASTDRINSNTEAFF	TGTGCCAGTACCGACCGGATCAATTCGAACACTGAAGCTTTCTTT
.	TRBJ1-3	TRBV28	.	CASSAGGLPFSGNTIYF	TGTGCCAGCAGTGCGGGGGGACTACCCTTCTCTGGAAACACCATATATTTT
.	TRBJ2-7	TRBV5-1	.	CASSLIPSIGGGHEQYF	TGCGCCAGCAGCTTGATACCGTCGATTGGGGGGGGCCACGAGCAGTACTTC
.	TRBJ2-3	TRBV6-2/TRBV6-3	.	CASSYAGQHDTQYF	TGTGCCAGCAGTTACGCCGGACAGCACGATACGCAGTATTTT
.	TRBJ2-1	TRBV14	many	CASSQMGFSYNEQFF	TGTGCCAGCAGCCAAATGGGGTTCTCCTACAATGAGCAGTTCTTC
.	TRBJ2-5	TRBV7-2	many	CALGMGGNLETQYF	TGTGCCCTGGGCATGGGGGGAAATCTGGAGACCCAGTACTTC
.	TRBJ2-7	TRBV29-1	few	CSVSGTSEQYF	TGCAGCGTTTCCGGAACTAGCGAGCAGTACTTC
.	TRBJ1-2	TRBV18	.	CASSPVEGSDGYTF	TGTGCCAGCTCACCGGTGGAGGGCTCGGATGGCTACACCTTC
.	TRBJ1-2	TRBV4-2	.	CASSQDRGGYGYTF	TGTGCCAGCAGCCAAGATCGTGGAGGTTATGGCTACACCTTC
.	TRBJ1-6	TRBV10-3	once	CAISFRGGNSPLHF	TGTGCCATCAGTTTTCGAGGTGGTAATTCACCCCTCCACTTT
.	TRBJ2-3	TRBV7-2	many	CASSLYSTDTQYF	TGTGCCAGCAGCTTATACTCCACAGATACGCAGTATTTT
.	TRBJ2-4	TRBV5-1	.	CASSRTEGSIQYF	TGCGCCAGCAGCCGCACCGAGGGGAGCATTCAGTACTTC
.	TRBJ1-2	TRBV5-1	few	CASSLIGSDYGYTF	TGCGCCAGCAGCCTTATCGGGAGTGACTATGGCTACACCTTC
TRBD2	TRBJ2-7	TRBV12-3/TRBV12-4	few	CASSETSPYEQYF	TGTGCCAGCAGTGAGACTAGCCCCTACGAGCAGTACTTC
.	TRBJ2-7	TRBV4-2	few	CASGSRDRSEQYF	TGTGCCAGCGGTAGCAGGGATAGAAGCGAGCAGTACTTC